Shown below are 9 T cell receptor beta chains from a single sample sequenced in a study of cytomegalovirus exposure and HLA in healthy donors. The PCR used 60 Vbeta and 13 Jbeta primers. Only in-frame clones appear in the TCRdb table, and some are missing; sequencing was by immunoSEQ multiplex PCR. The table includes more than 80,000 clones, around 79% detected once. Material for sequencing was PBMCs. These receptors came from a female donor in good health and CMV-seropositive.

J is TRBJ2-4 and V is TRBV14; D is unclear. CDR1 SGHDN and CDR2 FVKESK come from the germline V gene. This CDR3 has 13 amino acids. Trimming stripped 1 base from V and 5 bases from J, with 6 bases between. The CDR3 loop is CASSQAKQNIQYF. Here the CDR3 DNA reads TGTGCCAGCAGCCAAGCAAAGCAAAACATTCAGTACTTC.

This clone has only a few counts. The chain is built from TRBV5-1 and TRBJ1-5; TRBD1 might be the D (6 bases). The CDR3 is 14 residues long. The V end lost 5 bases, the J end lost 3 bases, and 12 bases lay between the germline ends. In germline, CDR1 is SGHRS, CDR2 YFSETQ. CDR3 region: CASSLDSYNQPQHF. Written as DNA, the CDR3 is TGCGCCAGCAGTCTGGACAGTTACAATCAGCCCCAGCATTTT.

The rearrangement joins TRBV5-5 to TRBJ1-6; D possibly corresponds to TRBD1 (5 bases). The germline CDR1 and CDR2 sequences are SGHKS and YYEKEE (reference sequence). V dropped 4 bases and J dropped 8 bases, with 13 bases sitting between them. The CDR3 sequence is 14 residues long. The CDR3 DNA reads as TGTGCCAGCAGCACAGGCAGGGAGGATTCACCCCTCCACTTT. Translation gives CASSTGREDSPLHF. Drawing the rest from reference TRBV5-5 and TRBJ1-6, the complete variable domain is DAGVTQSPTHLIKTRGQQVTLRCSPISGHKSVSWYQQVLGQGPQFIFQYYEKEERGRGNFPDRFSARQFPNYSSELNVNALLLGDSALYLCASSTGREDSPLHFGNGTRLTVT.

J is TRBJ2-1 and V is TRBV12-5; TRBD1 is a possible D gene (6 bases). The CDR3 extends over 12 amino acids. CDR1 LGHNT and CDR2 FRNRAP come from the germline V gene. Trimming took 6 bases from V and 9 from J, leaving 12 bases between them. The CDR3 loop reads CASGPGQLEQFF. CDR3 DNA: TGTGCTAGTGGCCCCGGACAGCTTGAGCAGTTCTTC. The full variable domain, with the rest looked up from reference TRBV12-5 and TRBJ2-1, is DARVTQTPRHKVTEMGQEVTMRCQPILGHNTVFWYRQTMMQGLELLAYFRNRAPLDDSGMPKDRFSAEMPDATLATLKIQPSEPRDSAVYFCASGPGQLEQFFGPGTRLTVL.

This chain joins TRBV7-9 and TRBJ1-2, with D perhaps matching TRBD1 (6 bases). Looked up from germline, CDR1 is SEHNR and CDR2 is FQNEAQ (reference sequence). The V end was cut by 1 base, the J end by 1 base, with 13 bases between. The CDR3 spans 16 residues. CDR3 DNA sequence: TGTGCCAGCAGCTTAGTTTGGTCAGGGGATAACTATGGCTACACCTTC. Its protein product is CASSLVWSGDNYGYTF.

This clone was observed a few times. This sequence joins TRBV6-5 and TRBJ2-1; D unclear. CDR1 and CDR2 (germline): MNHEY, SVGAGI. V lost 5 bases, J lost 6 bases, and 14 bases lay in between. The CDR3 runs 14 residues. The CDR3 protein is CASSTTAALNEQFF. DNA of the CDR3: TGTGCCAGCAGTACCACGGCGGCCCTCAATGAGCAGTTCTTC.

The chain carries TRBV6-6 and TRBJ1-5; the match to TRBD1 covers 7 bases. The germline V gene encodes CDR1 MNHNY and CDR2 SVGAGI (reference sequence). This CDR3 has 15 residues. The J segment lost 4 bases and the V segment lost 0 bases, leaving 3 bases of the junction unmatched. The CDR3 loop reads CASSYSGQSNQPQHF. The CDR3 DNA follows: TGTGCCAGCAGTTACTCGGGACAGAGTAATCAGCCCCAGCATTTT.

The chain recombines TRBV5-1 with TRBJ2-2; D is unclear. Germline V CDR1 and CDR2: SGHRS, YFSETQ. CDR3 length: 12 residues. Trimming shortened V by 2 bases and J by 6 bases, and 5 bases separated the two germline ends. The CDR3 bases are TGCGCCAGCAGCTTTGCGGCCGGGGAGCTGTTTTTT. Translating it yields CASSFAAGELFF.

The rearrangement uses TRBV7-8 and TRBJ1-1; 9 positions agree with TRBD1. V was clipped by 5 bases and J by 4 bases; unmatched bases: 11. The V gene's germline CDR1 is SGHVS and CDR2 FQNEAQ. This CDR3 has 16 amino acids. CDR3 residues: CASSRQGGALGTEAFF. CDR3 DNA sequence: TGTGCCAGCAGCAGACAGGGGGGGGCTTTGGGCACTGAAGCTTTCTTT.